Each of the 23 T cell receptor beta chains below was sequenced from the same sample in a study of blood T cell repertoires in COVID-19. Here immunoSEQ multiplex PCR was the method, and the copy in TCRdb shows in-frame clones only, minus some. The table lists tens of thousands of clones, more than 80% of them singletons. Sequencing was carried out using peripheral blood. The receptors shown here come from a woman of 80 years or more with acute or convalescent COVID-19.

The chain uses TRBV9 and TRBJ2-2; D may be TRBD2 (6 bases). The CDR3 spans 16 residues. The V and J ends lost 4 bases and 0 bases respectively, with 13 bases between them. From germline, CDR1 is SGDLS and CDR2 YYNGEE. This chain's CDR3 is CASSLQPGANTGELFF. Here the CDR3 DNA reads TGTGCCAGCAGCCTTCAACCGGGGGCGAACACCGGGGAGCTGTTTTTT.

The CDR3 nucleotides read TGTGCCAGCAGTGAAGCACTCCATCCACCGTCGAATGAGCAGTTCTTC. Translating gives CASSEALHPPSNEQFF. J is TRBJ2-1 and V is TRBV2, with D hard to call. The CDR3 extends over 16 amino acids. The germline V gene has CDR1 SNHLY and CDR2 FYNNEI. V lost 0 bases and J 7 bases, leaving 16 bases between the germline ends.

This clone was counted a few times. Here the CDR3 reads CSVEIHYEQYF. Written as DNA, the CDR3 is TGCAGCGTTGAGATACACTACGAGCAGTACTTC. The rearrangement links TRBV29-1 to TRBJ2-7; D ambiguous. The CDR3 covers 11 residues. The V end was cut by 3 bases, the J end by 3 bases, with 6 bases between. Germline loops: CDR1 SQVTM, CDR2 ANQGSEA.

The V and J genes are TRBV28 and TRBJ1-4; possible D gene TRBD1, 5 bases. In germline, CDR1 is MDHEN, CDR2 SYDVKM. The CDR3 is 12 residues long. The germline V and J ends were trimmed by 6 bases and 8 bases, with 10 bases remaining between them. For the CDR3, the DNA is TGTGCCAGCAGGGCAGGGCTAGAAAAACTGTTTTTT. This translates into CASRAGLEKLFF.

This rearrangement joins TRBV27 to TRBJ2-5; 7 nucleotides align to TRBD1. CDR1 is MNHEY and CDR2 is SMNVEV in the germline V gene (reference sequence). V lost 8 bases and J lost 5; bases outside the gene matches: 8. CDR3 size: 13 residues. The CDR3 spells CASSTGDRETQYF. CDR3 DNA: TGTGCCAGCTCTACAGGGGATCGGGAGACCCAGTACTTC.

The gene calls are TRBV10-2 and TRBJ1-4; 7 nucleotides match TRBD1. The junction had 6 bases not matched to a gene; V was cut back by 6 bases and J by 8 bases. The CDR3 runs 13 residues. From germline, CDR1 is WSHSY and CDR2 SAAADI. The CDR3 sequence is CASSQGVGEKLFF. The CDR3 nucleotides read TGCGCCAGCAGCCAGGGGGTAGGGGAAAAACTGTTTTTT.

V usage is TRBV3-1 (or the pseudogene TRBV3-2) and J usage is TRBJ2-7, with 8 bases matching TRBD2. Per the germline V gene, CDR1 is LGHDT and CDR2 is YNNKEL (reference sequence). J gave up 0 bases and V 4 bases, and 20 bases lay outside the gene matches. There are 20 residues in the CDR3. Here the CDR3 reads CASSPSGLGRDFGSSYEQYF. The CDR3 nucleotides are TGTGCCAGCAGCCCTTCAGGACTCGGGAGGGATTTCGGGTCCTCCTACGAGCAGTACTTC.

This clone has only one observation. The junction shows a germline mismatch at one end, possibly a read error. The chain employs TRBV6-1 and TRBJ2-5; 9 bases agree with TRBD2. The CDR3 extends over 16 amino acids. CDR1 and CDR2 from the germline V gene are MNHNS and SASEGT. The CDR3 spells CASSEGFSGRQETQYF. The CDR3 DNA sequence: TGTGCCAGCAGCGAAGGGTTTAGCGGGAGACAGGAGACCCAGTACTTC.

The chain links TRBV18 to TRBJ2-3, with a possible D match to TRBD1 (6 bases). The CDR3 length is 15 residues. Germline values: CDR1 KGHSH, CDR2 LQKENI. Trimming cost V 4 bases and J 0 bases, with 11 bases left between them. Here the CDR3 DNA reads TGTGCCAGCTCACGGGGGCTGCCTAGCACAGATACGCAGTATTTT. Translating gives CASSRGLPSTDTQYF.

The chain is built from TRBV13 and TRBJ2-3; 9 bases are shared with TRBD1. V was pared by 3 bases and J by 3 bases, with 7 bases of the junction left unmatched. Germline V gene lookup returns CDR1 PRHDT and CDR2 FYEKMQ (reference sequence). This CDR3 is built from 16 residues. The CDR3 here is CASSLPGQGITDTQYF. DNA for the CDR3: TGTGCCAGCAGCTTGCCGGGACAGGGAATTACAGATACGCAGTATTTT.

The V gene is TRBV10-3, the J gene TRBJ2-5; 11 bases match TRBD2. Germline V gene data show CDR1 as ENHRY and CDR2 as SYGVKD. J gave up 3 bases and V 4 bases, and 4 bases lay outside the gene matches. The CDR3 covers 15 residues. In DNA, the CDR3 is TGTGCCATCAGTGCCCTAGCGGGAGGAGAAGAGACCCAGTACTTC. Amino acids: CAISALAGGEETQYF.

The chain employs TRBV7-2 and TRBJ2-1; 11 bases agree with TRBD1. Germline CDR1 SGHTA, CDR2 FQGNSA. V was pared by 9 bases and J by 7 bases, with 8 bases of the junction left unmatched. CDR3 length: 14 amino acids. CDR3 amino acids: CASKTGQGGNEQFF. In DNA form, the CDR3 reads TGTGCCAGTAAGACGGGACAGGGGGGGAATGAGCAGTTCTTC.

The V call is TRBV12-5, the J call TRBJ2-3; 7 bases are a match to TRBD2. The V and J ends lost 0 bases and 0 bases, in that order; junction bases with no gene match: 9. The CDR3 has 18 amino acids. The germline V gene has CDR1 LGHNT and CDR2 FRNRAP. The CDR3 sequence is CASGLVIVPAGSTDTQYF. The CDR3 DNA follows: TGTGCTAGTGGTTTGGTAATTGTTCCAGCGGGAAGCACAGATACGCAGTATTTT.

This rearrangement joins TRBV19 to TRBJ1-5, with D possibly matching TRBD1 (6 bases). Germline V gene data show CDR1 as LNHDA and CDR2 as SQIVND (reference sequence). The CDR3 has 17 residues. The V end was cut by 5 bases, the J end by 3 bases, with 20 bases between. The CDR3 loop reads CASSGKQGRAVNQPQHF. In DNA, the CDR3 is TGTGCCAGTAGTGGCAAACAGGGTAGGGCGGTCAATCAGCCCCAGCATTTT. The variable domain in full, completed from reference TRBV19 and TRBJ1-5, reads DGGITQSPKYLFRKEGQNVTLSCEQNLNHDAMYWYRQDPGQGLRLIYYSQIVNDFQKGDIAEGYSVSREKKESFPLTVTSAQKNPTAFYLCASSGKQGRAVNQPQHFGDGTRLSIL.

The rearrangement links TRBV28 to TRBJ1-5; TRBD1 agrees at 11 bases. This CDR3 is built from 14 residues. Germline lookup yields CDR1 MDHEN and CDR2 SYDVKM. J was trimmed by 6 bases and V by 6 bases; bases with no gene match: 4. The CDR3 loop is CASRGQGAGQPQHF. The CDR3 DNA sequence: TGTGCCAGCAGAGGACAGGGGGCAGGTCAGCCCCAGCATTTT.

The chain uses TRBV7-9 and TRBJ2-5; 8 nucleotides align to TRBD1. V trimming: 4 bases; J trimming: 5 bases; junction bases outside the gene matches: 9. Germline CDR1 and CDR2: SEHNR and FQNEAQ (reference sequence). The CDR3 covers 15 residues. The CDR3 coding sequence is TGTGCCAGCAGCTCGAGACAGGGGAGAGTTGAGACCCAGTACTTC. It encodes CASSSRQGRVETQYF.

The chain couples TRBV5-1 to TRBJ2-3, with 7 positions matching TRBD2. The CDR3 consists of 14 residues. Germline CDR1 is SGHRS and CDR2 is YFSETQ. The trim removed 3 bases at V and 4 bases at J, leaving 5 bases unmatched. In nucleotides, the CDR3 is TGCGCCAGCAGCTGGACTAGTTCGGCAGATACGCAGTATTTT. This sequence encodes CASSWTSSADTQYF.

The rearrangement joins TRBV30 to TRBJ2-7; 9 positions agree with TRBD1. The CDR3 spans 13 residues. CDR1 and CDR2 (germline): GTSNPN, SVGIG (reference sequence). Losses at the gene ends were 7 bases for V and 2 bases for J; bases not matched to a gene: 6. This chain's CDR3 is CAFTQGAAYEQYF. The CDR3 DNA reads TGTGCCTTCACACAGGGGGCGGCCTACGAGCAGTACTTC.

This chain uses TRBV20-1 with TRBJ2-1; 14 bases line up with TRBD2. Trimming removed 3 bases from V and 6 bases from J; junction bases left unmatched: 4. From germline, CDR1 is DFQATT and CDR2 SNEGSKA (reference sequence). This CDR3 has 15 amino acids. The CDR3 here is CSASRGLAGVNEQFF. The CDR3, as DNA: TGCAGTGCTAGTCGGGGACTAGCGGGAGTCAATGAGCAGTTCTTC.

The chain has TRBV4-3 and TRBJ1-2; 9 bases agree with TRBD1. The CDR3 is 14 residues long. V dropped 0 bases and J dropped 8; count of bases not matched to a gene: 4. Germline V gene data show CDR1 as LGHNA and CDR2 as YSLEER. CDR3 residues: CASSQDGQGYGYTF. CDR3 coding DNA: TGCGCCAGCAGCCAAGATGGACAGGGGTACGGCTACACCTTC.

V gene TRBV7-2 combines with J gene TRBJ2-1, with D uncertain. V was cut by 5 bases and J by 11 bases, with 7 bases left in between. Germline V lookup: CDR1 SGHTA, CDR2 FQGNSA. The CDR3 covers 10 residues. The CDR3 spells CASSLKQQFF. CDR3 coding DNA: TGTGCCAGCAGCCTAAAACAGCAGTTCTTC.

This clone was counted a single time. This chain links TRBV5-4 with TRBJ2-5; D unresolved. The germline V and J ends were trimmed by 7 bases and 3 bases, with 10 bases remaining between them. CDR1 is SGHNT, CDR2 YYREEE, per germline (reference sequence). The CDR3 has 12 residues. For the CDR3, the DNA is TGTGCCAGCGGCGGAGAGGAAGAGACCCAGTACTTC. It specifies CASGGEEETQYF.

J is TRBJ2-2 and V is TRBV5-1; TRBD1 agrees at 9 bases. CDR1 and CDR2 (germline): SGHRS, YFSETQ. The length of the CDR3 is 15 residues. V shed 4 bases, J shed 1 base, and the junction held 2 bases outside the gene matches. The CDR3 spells CASSPGQGNTGELFF. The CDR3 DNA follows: TGCGCCAGCAGCCCGGGACAGGGGAACACCGGGGAGCTGTTTTTT. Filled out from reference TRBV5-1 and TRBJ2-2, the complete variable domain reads KAGVTQTPRYLIKTRGQQVTLSCSPISGHRSVSWYQQTPGQGLQFLFEYFSETQRNKGNFPGRFSGRQFSNSRSEMNVSTLELGDSALYLCASSPGQGNTGELFFGEGSRLTVL.